Following are 17 T cell receptor beta chains from one sample sequenced in a study of blood T cell repertoires in COVID-19. Sequencing was performed with immunoSEQ multiplex PCR; in TCRdb, only in-frame clones are kept and a portion is missing. The repertoire holds 250,000 to 350,000 clones, around 90% seen once, with 2.2% in the top ten. Specimen: peripheral blood. The receptors here all came from a woman in her 50s who had recovered from COVID-19.

In its sample, this clone was seen once. This chain links TRBV19 with TRBJ2-2; 8 positions match TRBD1. Germline lookup yields CDR1 LNHDA and CDR2 SQIVND (reference sequence). With V trimmed by 7 bases and J by 6 bases, 16 bases remained unmatched. There are 17 residues in the CDR3. This CDR3 reads CASTTLPGQARAGELFF. The CDR3, as DNA: TGTGCCAGTACCACACTTCCGGGACAGGCGAGGGCCGGGGAGCTGTTTTTT.

The chain uses TRBV4-3 and TRBJ1-1, with D unresolved. The CDR3 is 14 residues long. Trimming took 0 bases from V and 4 from J, leaving 9 bases between them. The germline CDR1 and CDR2 sequences are LGHNA and YSLEER. Here the CDR3 DNA reads TGCGCCAGCAGCCAAGATAGAACGGGCACTGAAGCTTTCTTT. This sequence encodes CASSQDRTGTEAFF.

The rearrangement uses TRBV4-3 and TRBJ2-1; the D gene is possibly TRBD2 (5 bases). V lost 2 bases to trimming and J lost 3 bases, with 11 bases between them. Germline values: CDR1 LGHNA, CDR2 YSLEER. CDR3 length equals 15 residues. This chain's CDR3 is CASSQRRALYNEQFF. CDR3 coding DNA: TGCGCCAGCAGCCAACGGCGGGCGCTCTACAATGAGCAGTTCTTC.

The chain employs TRBV2 and TRBJ1-5, with 8 bases fitting TRBD1. The CDR3 contains 15 residues. Germline CDR1 is SNHLY and CDR2 is FYNNEI. V was pared by 3 bases and J by 3 bases, with 4 bases of the junction left unmatched. The CDR3 protein is CASSEGRGHNQPQHF. The CDR3 DNA is TGTGCCAGCAGTGAGGGCAGGGGGCACAATCAGCCCCAGCATTTT.

The V and J genes are TRBV30 and TRBJ1-2; 7 nucleotides line up with TRBD1. Germline V CDR1 and CDR2: GTSNPN, SVGIG (reference sequence). The CDR3 is 15 residues long. Trimming at V came to 0 bases and at J to 2 bases, leaving 6 bases not matched to a gene. The CDR3 nucleotides read TGTGCCTGGAGTGTAGGACAGGTTAGCAACTATGGCTACACCTTC. It translates to CAWSVGQVSNYGYTF.

This chain links TRBV12-3 or TRBV12-4 with TRBJ1-1; weak D call: TRBD1 (5 bases). The CDR3 consists of 12 residues. Trimming removed 7 bases at V and 11 bases at J, with 17 bases between. CDR3: CASTFHDGGAFF. The CDR3 bases are TGTGCCAGCACCTTCCATGACGGGGGGGCTTTCTTT.

The V gene is TRBV9, the J gene TRBJ1-1; perhaps TRBD1 as D (5 bases). Germline CDR1 reads SGDLS; CDR2 reads YYNGEE. The V gene lost 3 bases and the J gene lost 5 bases, with 8 bases spanning the gap. This CDR3 is 12 amino acids long. The CDR3 protein is CASSDQGTEAFF. The DNA for the CDR3 is TGTGCCAGCAGCGACCAGGGTACTGAAGCTTTCTTT. Together with reference TRBV9 and TRBJ1-1, the CDR3 gives the full variable domain: DSGVTQTPKHLITATGQRVTLRCSPRSGDLSVYWYQQSLDQGLQFLIQYYNGEERAKGNILERFSAQQFPDLHSELNLSSLELGDSALYFCASSDQGTEAFFGQGTRLTVV.

The chain recombines TRBV28 with TRBJ2-2; weak D call: TRBD2 (7 bases). V gave up 6 bases and J gave up 2 bases, with 10 bases separating them. Germline CDR1 and CDR2: MDHEN and SYDVKM. CDR3 length equals 14 residues. As DNA, the CDR3 is TGTGCCAGCAGGGGAGGGGGAAACACCGGGGAGCTGTTTTTT. Translation: CASRGGGNTGELFF.

V and J are TRBV3-1 (or the pseudogene TRBV3-2) and TRBJ2-7, with D perhaps TRBD2 (6 bases). Per the germline V gene, CDR1 is LGHDT and CDR2 is YNNKEL (reference sequence). V lost 4 bases and J lost 6, with 13 bases in between. The CDR3 runs 13 residues. Here the CDR3 reads CASSRDSYGEQYF. The CDR3 DNA is TGTGCCAGCAGCCGGGACTCGTACGGCGAGCAGTACTTC.

This chain uses TRBV5-4 with TRBJ1-2, with 7 bases identical to TRBD1. This CDR3 is 13 amino acids long. The V gene end was trimmed by 4 bases and the J gene end by 7 bases; junction bases not matched to a gene: 7. From germline, CDR1 is SGHNT and CDR2 YYREEE (reference sequence). CDR3 sequence reads: CASSPRQGRGYTF. CDR3 coding DNA: TGTGCCAGCAGCCCAAGACAGGGTCGTGGCTACACCTTC.

This chain joins TRBV19 and TRBJ2-7, with TRBD1 matching over 7 bases. V lost 4 bases and J lost 0; bases outside the gene matches: 6. Germline V gene sequence: CDR1 LNHDA, CDR2 SQIVND (reference sequence). This CDR3 has 15 residues. The CDR3 protein is CASSRRDSGSYEQYF. The CDR3 coding sequence is TGTGCCAGTAGTAGACGGGACAGTGGCTCCTACGAGCAGTACTTC. The full variable domain, with the rest looked up from reference TRBV19 and TRBJ2-7, is DGGITQSPKYLFRKEGQNVTLSCEQNLNHDAMYWYRQDPGQGLRLIYYSQIVNDFQKGDIAEGYSVSREKKESFPLTVTSAQKNPTAFYLCASSRRDSGSYEQYFGPGTRLTVT.

The rearrangement uses TRBV6-2 or TRBV6-3 and TRBJ1-2, with 7 positions matching TRBD1. The CDR3 length is 16 residues. Germline trimming cut 4 bases from V and 4 bases from J; bases unmatched to any gene: 12. The V gene's germline CDR1 is MNHEY and CDR2 SVGEGT. CDR3 residues: CASSSPPGQRTYGYTF. DNA for the CDR3: TGTGCCAGCAGTTCCCCCCCGGGACAGAGAACCTATGGCTACACCTTC.

This clone appeared a single time. This chain uses TRBV27 with TRBJ1-1; TRBD1 matches at 8 bases. V trimming: 3 bases; J trimming: 4 bases; junction bases outside the gene matches: 4. The CDR3 contains 14 residues. Germline V gene lookup returns CDR1 MNHEY and CDR2 SMNVEV (reference sequence). The CDR3 here is CASSLAGGITEAFF. CDR3 in DNA: TGTGCCAGCAGTTTGGCAGGGGGCATCACTGAAGCTTTCTTT.

V and J are TRBV18 and TRBJ2-7; TRBD2 aligns across 14 bases. V gave up 5 bases and J gave up 0 bases; unmatched junction bases: 6. Germline CDR1 reads KGHSH; CDR2 reads LQKENI. The CDR3 is made up of 17 amino acids. CDR3 residues: CASSSGLAGESSYEQYF. The DNA of the CDR3 is TGTGCCAGCTCATCGGGACTAGCGGGGGAGAGCTCCTACGAGCAGTACTTC. Supplemented by reference TRBV18 and TRBJ2-7, the full variable domain reads NAGVMQNPRHLVRRRGQEARLRCSPMKGHSHVYWYRQLPEEGLKFMVYLQKENIIDESGMPKERFSAEFPKEGPSILRIQQVVRGDSAAYFCASSSGLAGESSYEQYFGPGTRLTVT.

The genes are TRBV6-5 and TRBJ1-3; D is uncertain. V lost 10 bases to trimming and J lost 9 bases, with 22 bases between them. CDR1 is MNHEY and CDR2 is SVGAGI in the germline V gene. This CDR3 region has 14 residues. In DNA form, the CDR3 reads TGTGCCATCTACCCCTCGGGAACGGAGCGCACCATATATTTT. Its translation is CAIYPSGTERTIYF.

The chain recombines TRBV6-2 or TRBV6-3 with TRBJ2-7; D might be TRBD2 (5 bases). The CDR3 loop spans 17 amino acids. Trimming took off 2 bases at V and 0 bases at J, with 17 bases between the two ends. Germline assignment: CDR1 MNHEY and CDR2 SVGEGT. In nucleotides, the CDR3 is TGTGCCAGCAGTTACCACTCAGCAGGCGAGGGCTCCTACGAGCAGTACTTC. Protein sequence: CASSYHSAGEGSYEQYF.

The genes are TRBV7-2 and TRBJ1-3; TRBD1 might be the D (6 bases). Germline V CDR1 and CDR2: SGHTA, FQGNSA. The CDR3 sequence is 15 residues long. V lost 2 bases and J lost 3, with 11 bases in between. Here the CDR3 reads CASSLNRVGGNTIYF. CDR3 in DNA: TGTGCCAGCAGCTTAAACAGGGTCGGTGGAAACACCATATATTTT.